The T cell receptor beta chain described here comes from a study of control samples from healthy donors and cancer patients. Produced via immunoSEQ multiplex PCR; TCRdb's table is partial and in-frame only. The sample comprises about 100,000 clones, over 85% of which are singletons, and 8% rests with the top ten. This CDR3 spans 13 amino acids. V was cut by 1 base and J by 6 bases, with 9 bases left in between. The germline V gene has CDR1 MGHDK and CDR2 SYGVNS. Sequencing input: blood. V gene TRBV25-1 combines with J gene TRBJ1-2, with D perhaps matching TRBD1 (5 bases). The origin of this receptor is a man younger than 30 in good health. CDR3 DNA: TGTGCCAGCAGTGAATTACAGGCTGATGGCTACACCTTC. Translating gives CASSELQADGYTF.